The source of this TCR beta chain is a study of T cells in Graves' hyperthyroidism and ophthalmopathy. Researchers took RNA transcripts and amplified the TCR beta CDR3 regions from them. The study used the HTBI primer set for a first-round RT-PCR of the TCR CDR3. TCRdb itself ran the multiplex PCR reads through MiXCR, one entry per CDR3 protein. Among 150,000 to 200,000 distinct CDR3 sequences listed, about a sixth were seen once. The germline V gene has CDR1 PRHDT and CDR2 FYEKMQ (reference sequence). This CDR3 is built from 18 residues. With 5 bases clipped from V and 0 bases from J, the junction kept 15 bases outside the gene matches.

Input material: blood. The rearrangement links TRBV13 to TRBJ1-1; 7 positions agree with TRBD1. The TCR sequence derives from a woman in her forties or fifties with Graves' hyperthyroidism. In nucleotides, the CDR3 is TGTGCCAGCAGCCCCCTTCTTGGGGACAGCCGAATGAACACTGAAGCTTTCTTT. Translating it yields CASSPLLGDSRMNTEAFF.